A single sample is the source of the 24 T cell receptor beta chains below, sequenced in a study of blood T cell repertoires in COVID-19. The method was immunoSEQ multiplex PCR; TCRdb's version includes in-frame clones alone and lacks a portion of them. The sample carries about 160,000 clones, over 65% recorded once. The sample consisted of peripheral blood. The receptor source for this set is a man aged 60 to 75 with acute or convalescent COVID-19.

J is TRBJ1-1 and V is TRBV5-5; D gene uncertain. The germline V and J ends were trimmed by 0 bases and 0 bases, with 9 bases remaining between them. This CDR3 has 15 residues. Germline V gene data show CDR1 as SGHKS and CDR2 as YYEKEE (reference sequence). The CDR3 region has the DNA TGTGCCAGCAGCTTGGTGAGTGAGATGAACACTGAAGCTTTCTTT. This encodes CASSLVSEMNTEAFF.

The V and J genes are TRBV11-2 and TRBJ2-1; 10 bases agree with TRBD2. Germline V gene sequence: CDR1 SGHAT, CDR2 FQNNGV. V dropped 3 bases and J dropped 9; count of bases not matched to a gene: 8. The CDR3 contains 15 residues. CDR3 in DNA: TGTGCCAGCAGCTTGGGGGCTAGCGGGGGTGGTGAGCAGTTCTTC. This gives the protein CASSLGASGGGEQFF.

CDR3 in amino acids: CASSETAQGVGETQYF. The CDR3 DNA reads TGTGCCAGCAGCGAGACAGCACAGGGGGTTGGGGAGACCCAGTACTTC. The V gene is TRBV9, the J gene TRBJ2-5; 8 bases line up with TRBD1. Germline V gene lookup returns CDR1 SGDLS and CDR2 YYNGEE. The trim removed 3 bases at V and 5 bases at J, leaving 12 bases unmatched. This CDR3 region has 16 residues.

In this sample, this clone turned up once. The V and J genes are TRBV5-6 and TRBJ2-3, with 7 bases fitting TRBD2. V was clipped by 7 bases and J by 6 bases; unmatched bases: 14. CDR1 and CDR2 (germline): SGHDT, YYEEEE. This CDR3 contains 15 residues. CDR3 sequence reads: CASALRAGAGDTQYF. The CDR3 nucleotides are TGTGCCAGCGCCCTCAGGGCGGGAGCGGGGGATACGCAGTATTTT.

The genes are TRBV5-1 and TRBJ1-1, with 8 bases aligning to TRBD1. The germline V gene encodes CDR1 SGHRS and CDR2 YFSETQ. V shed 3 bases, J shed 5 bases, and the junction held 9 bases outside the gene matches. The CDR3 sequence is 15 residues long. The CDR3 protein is CASSSHRGFETEAFF. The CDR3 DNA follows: TGCGCCAGCAGCTCGCACAGGGGGTTTGAAACTGAAGCTTTCTTT.

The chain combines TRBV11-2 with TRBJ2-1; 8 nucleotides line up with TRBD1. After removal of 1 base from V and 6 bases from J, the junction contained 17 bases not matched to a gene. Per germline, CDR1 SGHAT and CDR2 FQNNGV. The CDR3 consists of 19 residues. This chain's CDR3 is CASSLVRSRRDRSFNEQFF. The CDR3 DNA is TGTGCCAGCAGCTTAGTCCGGTCCCGCCGGGACAGGAGCTTCAATGAGCAGTTCTTC. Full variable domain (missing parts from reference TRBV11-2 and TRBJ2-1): EAGVAQSPRYKIIEKRQSVAFWCNPISGHATLYWYQQILGQGPKLLIQFQNNGVVDDSQLPKDRFSAERLKGVDSTLKIQPAKLEDSAVYLCASSLVRSRRDRSFNEQFFGPGTRLTVL.

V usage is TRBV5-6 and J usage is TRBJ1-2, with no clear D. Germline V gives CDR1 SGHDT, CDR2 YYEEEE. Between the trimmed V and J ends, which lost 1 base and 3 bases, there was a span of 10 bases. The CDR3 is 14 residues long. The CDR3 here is CASSLLNQDYGYTF. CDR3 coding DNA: TGTGCCAGCAGCTTGTTAAATCAGGACTATGGCTACACCTTC.

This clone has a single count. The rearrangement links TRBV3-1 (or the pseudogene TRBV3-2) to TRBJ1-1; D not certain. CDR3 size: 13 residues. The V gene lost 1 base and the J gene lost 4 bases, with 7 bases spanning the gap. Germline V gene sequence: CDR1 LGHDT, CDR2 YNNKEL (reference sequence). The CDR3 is CASSQAVATEAFF. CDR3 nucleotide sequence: TGTGCCAGCAGCCAAGCAGTGGCCACTGAAGCTTTCTTT.

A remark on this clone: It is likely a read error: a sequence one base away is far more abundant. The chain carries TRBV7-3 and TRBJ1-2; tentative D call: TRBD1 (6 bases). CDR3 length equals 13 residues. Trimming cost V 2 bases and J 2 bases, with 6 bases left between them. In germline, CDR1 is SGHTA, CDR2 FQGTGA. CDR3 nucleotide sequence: TGTGCCAGCAGCTTACAGGGGAACTATGGCTACACCTTC. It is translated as CASSLQGNYGYTF.

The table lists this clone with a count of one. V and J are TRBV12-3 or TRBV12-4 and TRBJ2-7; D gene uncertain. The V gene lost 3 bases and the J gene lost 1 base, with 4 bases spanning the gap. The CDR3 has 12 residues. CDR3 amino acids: CASSFLSYEQYF. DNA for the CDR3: TGTGCCAGCAGTTTTCTGTCCTACGAGCAGTACTTC.

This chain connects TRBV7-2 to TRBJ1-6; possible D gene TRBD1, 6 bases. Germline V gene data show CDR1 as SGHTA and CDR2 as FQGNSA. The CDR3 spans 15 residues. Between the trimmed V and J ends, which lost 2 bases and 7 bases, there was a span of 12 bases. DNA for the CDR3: TGTGCCAGCAGCTTACCAGGGGCAGGGAATTCACCCCTCCACTTT. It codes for CASSLPGAGNSPLHF.

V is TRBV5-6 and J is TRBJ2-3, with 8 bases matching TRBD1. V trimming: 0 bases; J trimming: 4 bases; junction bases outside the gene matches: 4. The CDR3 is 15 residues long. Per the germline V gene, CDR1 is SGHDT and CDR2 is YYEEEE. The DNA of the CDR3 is TGTGCCAGCAGCTTGGTTGGACAGGGCCCAGATACGCAGTATTTT. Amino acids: CASSLVGQGPDTQYF.

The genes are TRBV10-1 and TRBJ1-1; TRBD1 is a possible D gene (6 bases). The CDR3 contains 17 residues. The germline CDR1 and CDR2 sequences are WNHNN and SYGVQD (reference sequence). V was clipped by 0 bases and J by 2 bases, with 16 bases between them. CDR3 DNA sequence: TGCGCCAGCAGTGAGTCGATGACCGGGACAACTAACACTGAAGCTTTCTTT. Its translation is CASSESMTGTTNTEAFF.

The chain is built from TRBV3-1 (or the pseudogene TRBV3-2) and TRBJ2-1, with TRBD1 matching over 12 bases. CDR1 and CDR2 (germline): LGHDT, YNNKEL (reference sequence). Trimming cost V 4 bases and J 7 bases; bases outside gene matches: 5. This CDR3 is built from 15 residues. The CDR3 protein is CASSRGQGALNEQFF. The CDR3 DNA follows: TGTGCCAGCAGCCGGGGACAGGGGGCCCTAAATGAGCAGTTCTTC.

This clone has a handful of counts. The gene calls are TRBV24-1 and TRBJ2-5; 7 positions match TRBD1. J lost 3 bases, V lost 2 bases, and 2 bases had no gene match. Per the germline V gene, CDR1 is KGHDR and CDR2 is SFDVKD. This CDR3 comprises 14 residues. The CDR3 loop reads CATSDSGTEETQYF. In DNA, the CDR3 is TGTGCCACCAGTGATTCCGGGACAGAAGAGACCCAGTACTTC.

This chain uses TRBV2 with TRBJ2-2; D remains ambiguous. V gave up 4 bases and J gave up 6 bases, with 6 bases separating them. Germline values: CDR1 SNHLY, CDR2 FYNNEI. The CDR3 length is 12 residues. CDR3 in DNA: TGTGCCAGCAGTGCAAATTCCGGGGAGCTGTTTTTT. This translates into CASSANSGELFF.

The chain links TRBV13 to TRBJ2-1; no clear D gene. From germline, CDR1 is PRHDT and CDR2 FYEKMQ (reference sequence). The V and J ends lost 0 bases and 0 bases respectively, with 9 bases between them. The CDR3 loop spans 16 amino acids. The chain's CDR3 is CASSLGPLNSYNEQFF. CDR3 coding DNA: TGTGCCAGCAGCTTAGGTCCGTTAAACTCCTACAATGAGCAGTTCTTC.

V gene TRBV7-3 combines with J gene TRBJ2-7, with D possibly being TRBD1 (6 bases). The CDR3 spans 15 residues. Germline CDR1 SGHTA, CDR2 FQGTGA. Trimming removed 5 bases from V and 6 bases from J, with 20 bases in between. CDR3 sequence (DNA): TGTGCCAGCAGCCGAGGGGGTGTTTTTGGGGGCGAGCAGTACTTC. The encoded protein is CASSRGGVFGGEQYF.

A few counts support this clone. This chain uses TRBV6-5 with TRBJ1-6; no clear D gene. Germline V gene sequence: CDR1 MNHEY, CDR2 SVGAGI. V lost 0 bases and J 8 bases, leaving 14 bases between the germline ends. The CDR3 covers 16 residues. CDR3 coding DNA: TGTGCCAGCAGTTACTCGACTCGACGCCGGGATTCACCCCTCCACTTT. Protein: CASSYSTRRRDSPLHF.

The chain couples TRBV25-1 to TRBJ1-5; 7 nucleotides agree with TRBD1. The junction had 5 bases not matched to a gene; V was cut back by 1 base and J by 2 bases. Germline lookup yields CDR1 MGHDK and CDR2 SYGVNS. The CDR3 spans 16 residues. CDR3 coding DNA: TGTGCCAGCAGTGAATCAGGGGGTATGGGCAATCAGCCCCAGCATTTT. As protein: CASSESGGMGNQPQHF.

The CDR3 protein is CASSEAEGQGARANVLTF. The CDR3, as DNA: TGCGCCAGCAGTGAGGCGGAGGGACAGGGGGCAAGGGCCAACGTCCTGACTTTC. V gene TRBV10-2 combines with J gene TRBJ2-6; TRBD1 aligns across 12 bases. J gave up 5 bases and V 2 bases, and 7 bases lay outside the gene matches. The CDR3 consists of 18 residues. Germline loops: CDR1 WSHSY, CDR2 SAAADI.

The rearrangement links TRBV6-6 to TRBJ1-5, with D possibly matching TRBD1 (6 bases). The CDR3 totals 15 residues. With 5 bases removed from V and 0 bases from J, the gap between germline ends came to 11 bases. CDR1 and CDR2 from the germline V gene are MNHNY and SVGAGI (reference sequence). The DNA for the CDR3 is TGTGCCAGCAGTAAGGGGACACTTAGCAATCAGCCCCAGCATTTT. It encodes CASSKGTLSNQPQHF.

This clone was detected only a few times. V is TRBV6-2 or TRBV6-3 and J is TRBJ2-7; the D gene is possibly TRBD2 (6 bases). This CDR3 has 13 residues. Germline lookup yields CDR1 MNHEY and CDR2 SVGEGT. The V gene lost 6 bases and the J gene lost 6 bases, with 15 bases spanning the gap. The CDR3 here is CASSPGGDGEQYF. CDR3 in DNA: TGTGCCAGCAGCCCCGGCGGGGATGGCGAGCAGTACTTC.

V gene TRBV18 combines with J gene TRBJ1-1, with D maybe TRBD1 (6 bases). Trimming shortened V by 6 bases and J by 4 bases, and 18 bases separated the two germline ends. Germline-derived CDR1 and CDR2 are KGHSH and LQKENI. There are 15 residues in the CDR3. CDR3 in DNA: TGTGCCAGCTCGCCTAAACAGGGTGGAGGCACTGAAGCTTTCTTT. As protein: CASSPKQGGGTEAFF.